In this sample, the clone carrying this T cell receptor beta chain turned up a few times. Its target is not known. This clone may be a read error of a much larger clone one base away. This specimen comes from a study of tumor and adjacent non-tumor tissue in lung cancer. Looking at the study overall: Patients comprised roughly 12 adenocarcinoma, a couple of squamous cell carcinoma and 1 small cell lung cancer.

This sample's RNA came from whole unsorted tissue. CDR3 length equals 13 residues. Germline V lookup: CDR1 DFQATT, CDR2 SNEGSKA (reference sequence). The trim removed 3 bases at V and 9 bases at J, leaving 6 bases unmatched. Study-wide findings and caveats: Tumor repertoires had a smaller top 100 clone share than normal lung.

A modified ARM-PCR protocol with three rounds of nested PCR amplified TCRbeta. TCRdb itself ran the multiplex PCR reads through MiXCR, one entry per CDR3 protein. The repertoire has 100,000 to 120,000 distinct CDR3 sequences, 84% of them found once; the top ten carry under 25%. This receptor was obtained from a man between 65 and 85 years old with non-small cell lung cancer. Input material: lung tumor tissue. This chain connects TRBV20-1 to TRBJ2-1, with 9 bases matching TRBD2. As DNA, the CDR3 is TGCAGTGCTAGGGTAGCGGGAGATACTGAGCAGTTCTTC. Its translation is CSARVAGDTEQFF.